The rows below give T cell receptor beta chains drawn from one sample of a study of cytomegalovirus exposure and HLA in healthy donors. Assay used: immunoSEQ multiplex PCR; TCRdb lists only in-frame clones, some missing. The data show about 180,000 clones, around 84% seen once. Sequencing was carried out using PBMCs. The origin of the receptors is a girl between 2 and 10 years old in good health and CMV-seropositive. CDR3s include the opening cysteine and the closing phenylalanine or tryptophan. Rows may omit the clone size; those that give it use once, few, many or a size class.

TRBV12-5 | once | CASGSPLGSGISSYNEQFF
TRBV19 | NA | CASSMGDSRSSRGYTDTQYF
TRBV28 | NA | CASGEAGSSYEQYF
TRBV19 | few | CASSIGFSSGANVLTF
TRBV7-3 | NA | CASSLGQGSVYNEQFF
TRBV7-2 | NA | CASSLEGGSYQPQHF
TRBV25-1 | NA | CASREGSGRTDTQYF
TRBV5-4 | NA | CASSSGGRDRVYGELFF
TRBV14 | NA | CASSHDSAPNYGYTF
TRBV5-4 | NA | CASSMDGAYGYTF
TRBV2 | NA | CASIGLAGGWEQYF
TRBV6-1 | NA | CASSDYGTPSSYNEQFF
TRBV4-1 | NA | CASSQRTDPNTEAFF
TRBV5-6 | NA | CASSLARGQGTDTQYF
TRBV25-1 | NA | CASSDVGADEKLFF
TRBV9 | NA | CASSVALAAPYNEQFF
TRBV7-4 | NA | CASSLLTASSRGYTF
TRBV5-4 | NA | CASSIGLAGGTTDTQYF
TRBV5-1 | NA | CASSPPRWTEAFF
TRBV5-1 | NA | CASSLDRGSEQFF
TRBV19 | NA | CASSIQGSAQPQHF
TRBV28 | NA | CASSLNRDRRGPYSNQPQHF
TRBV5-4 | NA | CASSLPGQGFNTGELFF
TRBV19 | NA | CASIKRGTFYGYTF
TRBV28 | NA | CASSSTDRTHIQYF
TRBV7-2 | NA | CASREGTALTSQPQHF
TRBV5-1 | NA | CASSIADNNEQFF
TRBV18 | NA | CASSRTGNTYNEQFF
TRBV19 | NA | CASSPGLAGDGETQYF